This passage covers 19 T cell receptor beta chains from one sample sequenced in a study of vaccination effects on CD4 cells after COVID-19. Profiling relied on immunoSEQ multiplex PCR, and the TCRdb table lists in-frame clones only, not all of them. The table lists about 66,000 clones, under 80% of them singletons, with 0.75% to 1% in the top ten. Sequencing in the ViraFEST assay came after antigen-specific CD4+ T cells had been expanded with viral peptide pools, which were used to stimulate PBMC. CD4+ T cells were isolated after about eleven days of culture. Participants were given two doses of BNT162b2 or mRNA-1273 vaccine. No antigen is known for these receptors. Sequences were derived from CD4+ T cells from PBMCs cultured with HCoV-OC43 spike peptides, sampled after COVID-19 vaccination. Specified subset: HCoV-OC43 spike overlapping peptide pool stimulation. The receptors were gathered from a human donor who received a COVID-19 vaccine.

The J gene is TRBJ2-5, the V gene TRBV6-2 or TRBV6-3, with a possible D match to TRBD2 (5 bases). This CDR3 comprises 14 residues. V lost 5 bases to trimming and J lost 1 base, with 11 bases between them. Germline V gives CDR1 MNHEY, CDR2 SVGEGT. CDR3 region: CASSNGLSQETQYF. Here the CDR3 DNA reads TGTGCCAGCAGTAACGGACTGTCCCAAGAGACCCAGTACTTC.

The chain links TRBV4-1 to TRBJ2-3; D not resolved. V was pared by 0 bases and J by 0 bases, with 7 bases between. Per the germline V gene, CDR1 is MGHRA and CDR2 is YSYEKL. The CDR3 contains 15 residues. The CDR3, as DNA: TGCGCCAGCAGCCAAGATCGAAAAAGCACAGATACGCAGTATTTT. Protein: CASSQDRKSTDTQYF.

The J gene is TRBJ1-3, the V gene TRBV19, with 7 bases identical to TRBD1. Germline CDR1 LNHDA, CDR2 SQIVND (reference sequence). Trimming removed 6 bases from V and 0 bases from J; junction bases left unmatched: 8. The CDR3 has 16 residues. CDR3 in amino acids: CASSPQGVISGNTIYF. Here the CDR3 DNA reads TGTGCCAGTAGCCCTCAGGGGGTAATCTCTGGAAACACCATATATTTT.

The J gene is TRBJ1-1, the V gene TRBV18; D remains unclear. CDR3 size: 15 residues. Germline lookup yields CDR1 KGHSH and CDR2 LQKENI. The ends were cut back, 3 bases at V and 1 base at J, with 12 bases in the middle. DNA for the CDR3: TGTGCCAGCTCACCCCCTGCGTGGCGGAACACTGAAGCTTTCTTT. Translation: CASSPPAWRNTEAFF.

The CDR3 nucleotides read TGTGCCAGCAGCCTTCGTGGAAATAATTCACCCCTCCACTTT. Its protein product is CASSLRGNNSPLHF. The genes are TRBV3-1 (or the pseudogene TRBV3-2) and TRBJ1-6; D uncertain. The CDR3 has 14 residues. In germline, CDR1 is LGHDT, CDR2 YNNKEL (reference sequence). V shed 4 bases and J shed 5 bases, with 9 bases lying between them.

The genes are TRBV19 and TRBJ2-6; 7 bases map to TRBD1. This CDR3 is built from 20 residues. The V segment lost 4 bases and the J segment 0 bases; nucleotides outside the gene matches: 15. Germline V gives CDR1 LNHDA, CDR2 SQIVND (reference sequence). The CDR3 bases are TGTGCCAGTAGTACCCGGGTGGGACAGTCTAAAACCTCTGGGGCCAACGTCCTGACTTTC. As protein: CASSTRVGQSKTSGANVLTF. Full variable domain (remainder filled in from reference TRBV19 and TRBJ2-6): DGGITQSPKYLFRKEGQNVTLSCEQNLNHDAMYWYRQDPGQGLRLIYYSQIVNDFQKGDIAEGYSVSREKKESFPLTVTSAQKNPTAFYLCASSTRVGQSKTSGANVLTFGAGSRLTVL.

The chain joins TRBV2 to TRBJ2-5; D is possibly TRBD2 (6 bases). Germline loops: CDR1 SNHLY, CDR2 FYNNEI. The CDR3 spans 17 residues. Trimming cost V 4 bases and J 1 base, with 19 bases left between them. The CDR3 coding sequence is TGTGCCAGCAGTGCGATGACTAGTATTTTCGGCCAAGAGACCCAGTACTTC. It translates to CASSAMTSIFGQETQYF.

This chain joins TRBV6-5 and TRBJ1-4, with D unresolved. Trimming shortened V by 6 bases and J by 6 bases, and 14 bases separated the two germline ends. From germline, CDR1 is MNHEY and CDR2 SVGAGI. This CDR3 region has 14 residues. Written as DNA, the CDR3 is TGTGCCAGCAGACCAAGGGAGGAAGATGAAAAACTGTTTTTT. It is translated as CASRPREEDEKLFF.

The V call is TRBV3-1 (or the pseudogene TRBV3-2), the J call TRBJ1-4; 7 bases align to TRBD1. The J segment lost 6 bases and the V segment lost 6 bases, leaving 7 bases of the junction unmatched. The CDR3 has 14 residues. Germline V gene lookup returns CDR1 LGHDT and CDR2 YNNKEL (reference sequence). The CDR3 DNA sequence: TGTGCCAGCAGGGATGAGCAGGGGGATGAAAAACTGTTTTTT. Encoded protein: CASRDEQGDEKLFF.

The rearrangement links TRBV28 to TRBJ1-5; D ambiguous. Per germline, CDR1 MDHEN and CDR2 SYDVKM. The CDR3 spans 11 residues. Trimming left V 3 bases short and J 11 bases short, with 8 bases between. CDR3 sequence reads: CASSLVTAQHF. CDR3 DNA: TGTGCCAGCAGTTTGGTTACGGCCCAGCATTTT.

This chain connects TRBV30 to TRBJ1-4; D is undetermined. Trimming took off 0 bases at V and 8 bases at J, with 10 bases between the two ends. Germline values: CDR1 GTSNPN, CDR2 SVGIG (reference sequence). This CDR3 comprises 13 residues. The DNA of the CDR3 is TGTGCCTGGAGTGTCGGCTTGGGGGAAAAACTGTTTTTT. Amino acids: CAWSVGLGEKLFF.

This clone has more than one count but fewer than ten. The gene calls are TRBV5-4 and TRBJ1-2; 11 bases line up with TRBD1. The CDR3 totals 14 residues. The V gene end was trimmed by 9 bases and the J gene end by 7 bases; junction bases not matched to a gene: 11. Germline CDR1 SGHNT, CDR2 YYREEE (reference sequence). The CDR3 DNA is TGTGCCATGACCACGGGACAGGGGGTTGTTGGCTACACCTTC. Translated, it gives CAMTTGQGVVGYTF. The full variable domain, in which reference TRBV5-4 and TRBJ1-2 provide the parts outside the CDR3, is ETGVTQSPTHLIKTRGQQVTLRCSSQSGHNTVSWYQQALGQGPQFIFQYYREEENGRGNFPPRFSGLQFPNYSSELNVNALELDDSALYLCAMTTGQGVVGYTFGSGTRLTVV.

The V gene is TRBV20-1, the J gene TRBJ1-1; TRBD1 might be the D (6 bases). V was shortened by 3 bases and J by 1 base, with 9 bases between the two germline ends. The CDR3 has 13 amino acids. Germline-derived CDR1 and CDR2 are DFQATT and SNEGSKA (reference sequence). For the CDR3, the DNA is TGCAGTGCTAGTCTAGGGGGGAACACTGAAGCTTTCTTT. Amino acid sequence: CSASLGGNTEAFF.

CDR3 in DNA: TGTGCCAGCAGCTCAAGCGGGGGCCGGAACACCGGGGAGCTGTTTTTT. Encoded protein: CASSSSGGRNTGELFF. This chain joins TRBV5-5 and TRBJ2-2; the match to TRBD2 covers 8 bases. The CDR3 runs 16 residues. Germline CDR1 SGHKS, CDR2 YYEKEE (reference sequence). The J segment lost 1 base and the V segment lost 3 bases, leaving 5 bases of the junction unmatched.

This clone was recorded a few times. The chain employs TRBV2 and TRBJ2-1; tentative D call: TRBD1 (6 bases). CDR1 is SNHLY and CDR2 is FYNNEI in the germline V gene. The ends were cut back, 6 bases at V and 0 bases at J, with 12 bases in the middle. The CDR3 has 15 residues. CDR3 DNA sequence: TGTGCCAGCAGAGCTACGGACAGCTCCTACAATGAGCAGTTCTTC. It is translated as CASRATDSSYNEQFF.

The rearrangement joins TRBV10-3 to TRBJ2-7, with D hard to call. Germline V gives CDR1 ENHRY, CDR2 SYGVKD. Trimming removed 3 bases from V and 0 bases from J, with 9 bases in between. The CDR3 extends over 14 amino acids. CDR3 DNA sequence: TGTGCCATCAGTGAACGGCCGATCTCCTACGAGCAGTACGTC. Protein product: CAISERPISYEQYV.

DNA of the CDR3: TGTGCCAGCAGTTACTCTTCGACTCGGGCGGGCGTCGTCCAACTCCAAGAGACCCAGTACTTC. It codes for CASSYSSTRAGVVQLQETQYF. This sequence joins TRBV6-2 or TRBV6-3 and TRBJ2-5; possibly TRBD2 for D (5 bases). CDR1 MNHEY and CDR2 SVGEGT come from the germline V gene. The CDR3 has 21 amino acids. V was trimmed by 0 bases and J by 1 base, leaving 27 bases between them.

The CDR3 spells CASSTAGGQPQHF. CDR3 DNA sequence: TGTGCCAGCAGCACAGCGGGGGGACAGCCCCAGCATTTT. The chain carries TRBV7-2 and TRBJ1-5, with TRBD1 as a possible D gene (5 bases). Germline CDR1 is SGHTA and CDR2 is FQGNSA. The CDR3 consists of 13 residues. Trimming removed 5 bases at V and 7 bases at J, with 12 bases between.

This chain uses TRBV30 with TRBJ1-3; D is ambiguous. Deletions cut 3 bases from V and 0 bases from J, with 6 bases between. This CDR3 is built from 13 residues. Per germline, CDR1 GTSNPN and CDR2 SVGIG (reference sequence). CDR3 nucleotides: TGTGCCTGGAGGTTGGGCTCTGGAAACACCATATATTTT. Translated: CAWRLGSGNTIYF.